This T cell receptor beta chain emerged from a study of T cells in Graves' hyperthyroidism and ophthalmopathy. This clonotype was recorded a few times. The CDR3 runs 15 residues. V lost 7 bases to trimming and J lost 1 base, with 20 bases between them. Germline loops: CDR1 DFQATT, CDR2 SNEGSKA (reference sequence). RNA transcripts provided the source from which TCR beta CDR3 regions were amplified. The HTBI set primed first-round TCR CDR3 RT-PCR. TCRdb ran MiXCR on the multiplex PCR reads and lists one entry per CDR3 protein. The sample lists hundreds of thousands of distinct CDR3 sequences, roughly 21% occurring once.

The TCR comes from a middle-aged man with Graves' ophthalmopathy. The sequenced sample consisted of blood. The chain carries TRBV20-1 and TRBJ2-7; D may be TRBD2 (5 bases). DNA for the CDR3: TGCAGTGTCCGACCCGTTCTCGGGGATTCCTACGAGCAGTACTTC. Amino acid sequence: CSVRPVLGDSYEQYF.